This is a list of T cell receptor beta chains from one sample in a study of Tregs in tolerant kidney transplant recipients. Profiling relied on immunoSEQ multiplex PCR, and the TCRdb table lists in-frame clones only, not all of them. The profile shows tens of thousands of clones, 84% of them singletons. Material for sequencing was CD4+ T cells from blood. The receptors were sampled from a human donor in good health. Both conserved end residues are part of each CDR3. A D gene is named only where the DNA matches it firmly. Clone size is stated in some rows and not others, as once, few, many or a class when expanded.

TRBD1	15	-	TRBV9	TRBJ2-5	TGTGCCAGCAGCGGAGGACAGGTCAAAGGGGAGACCCAGTACTTC	CASSGGQVKGETQYF
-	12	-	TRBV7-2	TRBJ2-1	TGTGCCAGCAGCTTAACCGGAGTTGAGCAGTTCTTC	CASSLTGVEQFF
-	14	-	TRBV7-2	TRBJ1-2	TGTGCCAGCAGCGTAAACGAGGGCTTGGGTGGCTACACCTTC	CASSVNEGLGGYTF
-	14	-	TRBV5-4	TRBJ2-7	TGTGCCAGCAGTCCGGAGGGTGGGTACTACGAGCAGTACTTC	CASSPEGGYYEQYF
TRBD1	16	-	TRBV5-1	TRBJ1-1	TGCGCCAGCAGCTTGCCACCGGGACAGGGGGTAACTGAAGCTTTCTTT	CASSLPPGQGVTEAFF
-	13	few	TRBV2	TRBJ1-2	TGTGCCAGCAGTTGGGCACTCAACTATGGCTACACCTTC	CASSWALNYGYTF
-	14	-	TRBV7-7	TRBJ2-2	TGTGCCAGCAGACCCGGTGTATACTCCGGGGAGCTGTTTTTT	CASRPGVYSGELFF
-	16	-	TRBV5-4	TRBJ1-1	TGTGCCAGCAGCTTGGAGCCAGCGAACATGAACACTGAAGCTTTCTTT	CASSLEPANMNTEAFF
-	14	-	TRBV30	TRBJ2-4	TGTGCCTGGAGTGGTATTGCCGCTGGGAACATTCAGTACTTC	CAWSGIAAGNIQYF
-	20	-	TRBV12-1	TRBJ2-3	TGTGCCAGCAGCCCCCCCAAGACTAGCGGGAGGGCCGGTCCCGTAGATACGCAGTATTTT	CASSPPKTSGRAGPVDTQYF
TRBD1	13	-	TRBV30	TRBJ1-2	TGTGCCTGGAGTGGAACAGGGGGAACTGGCTACACCTTC	CAWSGTGGTGYTF
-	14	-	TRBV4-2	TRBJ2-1	TGTGCCAGCAGCCCCCCTCTTTTCGTGGAGGGGCAGTTCTTC	CASSPPLFVEGQFF
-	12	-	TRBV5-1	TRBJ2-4	TGCGCCAGCAGCCCTGAGAGGGGAGTTCAGTACTTC	CASSPERGVQYF
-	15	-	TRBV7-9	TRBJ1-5	TGTGCCAGCAGCTTTTCGAGCGCAGGGTATCAGCCCCAGCATTTT	CASSFSSAGYQPQHF
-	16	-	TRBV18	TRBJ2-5	TGTGCCAGCTCACCAGCCGGCGTTACAGCCCAAGAGACCCAGTACTTC	CASSPAGVTAQETQYF
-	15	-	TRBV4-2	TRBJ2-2	TGTGCCAGCAGCCAAGTAGACTCGAACACCGGGGAGCTGTTTTTT	CASSQVDSNTGELFF
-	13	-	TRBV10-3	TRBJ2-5	TGTGCCATCAGTTATTCAGCGGGAGAGACCCAGTACTTC	CAISYSAGETQYF